This TCR beta chain was obtained from a study of cytotoxic CD8 clonotypes in ibrutinib-treated CLL. At the level of the study: After a median of approximately 68 months, 14 patients stayed remitted and approximately twelve progressed; responses had been partial in about 24 and complete in 2.

Cryopreserved PBMCs provided around 2.2 micrograms of genomic DNA for the TCR beta libraries. The assay was immunoSEQ multiplex PCR, and TCRdb's table has in-frame clones only and misses some. The sample has about 140,000 clones; 80% are singletons. V lost 6 bases and J lost 6, with 18 bases in between. Germline CDR1 reads MDHEN; CDR2 reads SYDVKM. The CDR3 consists of 14 residues. Study-wide findings and caveats: Clonality rose at ibrutinib response and fell back toward baseline at progression. Contraction or stability on treatment was seen for public clonotypes, which were uncommon.

Concerning this clone: The antigen is undetermined.

The gene calls are TRBV28 and TRBJ2-7, with a possible D match to TRBD1 (6 bases). This receptor was taken from a human donor with chronic lymphocytic leukemia. The material sequenced was PBMCs, taken after 36 months of ibrutinib treatment. CDR3 amino acids: CASSEQGRVSEQYF. In DNA form, the CDR3 reads TGTGCCAGCAGCGAACAGGGTAGGGTTAGCGAGCAGTACTTC.